These 7 T cell receptor beta chains share one sample of origin, sequenced in a study of PD-L1 blockade in urothelial cancer. Clones were read by immunoSEQ multiplex PCR, and TCRdb kept only the in-frame ones, dropping some. The sample carries roughly 29,000 clones, approximately 79% recorded once. Sequencing was performed on PBMCs, taken around atezolizumab (anti-PD-L1) treatment. The receptors originated from a man aged 45-65 years with urothelial cancer.

The chain employs TRBV5-5 and TRBJ2-7; 7 bases are shared with TRBD1. V shed 1 base, J shed 3 bases, and the junction held 4 bases outside the gene matches. CDR3 size: 14 residues. The germline gives CDR1 SGHKS, CDR2 YYEKEE (reference sequence). The CDR3 region is CASSLPGQNYEQYV. The CDR3 nucleotides are TGTGCCAGCAGCTTGCCGGGACAGAACTACGAGCAGTACGTC.

The chain couples TRBV9 to TRBJ2-1; 7 bases match TRBD1. Germline values: CDR1 SGDLS, CDR2 YYNGEE. The V segment lost 0 bases and the J segment 6 bases; nucleotides outside the gene matches: 12. The CDR3 consists of 17 residues. The CDR3 DNA reads as TGTGCCAGCAGCGTAGTTTCCTATAGACAGGGATCCAATGAGCAGTTCTTC. Translated, it gives CASSVVSYRQGSNEQFF.

This chain joins TRBV19 and TRBJ2-5; a weak D match, TRBD1 (5 bases). This CDR3 comprises 13 residues. Between the trimmed V and J ends, which lost 7 bases and 3 bases, there was a span of 12 bases. Germline values: CDR1 LNHDA, CDR2 SQIVND (reference sequence). CDR3 DNA: TGTGCCAGTAAACCGACAGAAAAAGAGACCCAGTACTTC. Translating gives CASKPTEKETQYF.

In this sample, this clone turned up once. This chain uses TRBV5-1 with TRBJ2-5; 8 nucleotides agree with TRBD1. After removal of 2 bases from V and 7 bases from J, the junction contained 10 bases not matched to a gene. From germline, CDR1 is SGHRS and CDR2 YFSETQ. The CDR3 is 15 residues long. The CDR3 loop is CASSLGQGDLGTQYF. CDR3 in DNA: TGCGCCAGCAGCTTAGGACAGGGAGACTTGGGGACCCAGTACTTC.

This clone was seen only once. J is TRBJ1-3 and V is TRBV11-1, with D tentatively TRBD1 (6 bases). Germline V CDR1 and CDR2: SGHAT, FQDESV (reference sequence). V was trimmed by 2 bases and J by 2 bases, leaving 10 bases between them. The CDR3 runs 15 residues. The CDR3 sequence: CASSLWTEPGNTIYF. The CDR3 DNA follows: TGTGCCAGCAGCTTATGGACAGAGCCTGGAAACACCATATATTTT.

The chain joins TRBV11-2 to TRBJ2-1; D is perhaps TRBD1 (5 bases). V lost 3 bases to trimming and J lost 5 bases, with 5 bases between them. CDR1 is SGHAT, CDR2 FQNNGV, per germline. There are 12 residues in the CDR3. The CDR3 spells CASSLTDNEQFF. The CDR3 DNA reads as TGTGCCAGCAGCTTGACAGACAATGAGCAGTTCTTC. Complete variable domain (other parts from reference TRBV11-2 and TRBJ2-1): EAGVAQSPRYKIIEKRQSVAFWCNPISGHATLYWYQQILGQGPKLLIQFQNNGVVDDSQLPKDRFSAERLKGVDSTLKIQPAKLEDSAVYLCASSLTDNEQFFGPGTRLTVL.

The chain links TRBV7-9 to TRBJ1-6, with D unresolved. Trimming shortened V by 6 bases and J by 11 bases, and 11 bases separated the two germline ends. CDR1 and CDR2 from the germline V gene are SEHNR and FQNEAQ (reference sequence). This CDR3 has 12 residues. The CDR3 DNA reads as TGTGCCAGCAGTAATTGGCAGGCACCCCTCCACTTT. Its protein is CASSNWQAPLHF.